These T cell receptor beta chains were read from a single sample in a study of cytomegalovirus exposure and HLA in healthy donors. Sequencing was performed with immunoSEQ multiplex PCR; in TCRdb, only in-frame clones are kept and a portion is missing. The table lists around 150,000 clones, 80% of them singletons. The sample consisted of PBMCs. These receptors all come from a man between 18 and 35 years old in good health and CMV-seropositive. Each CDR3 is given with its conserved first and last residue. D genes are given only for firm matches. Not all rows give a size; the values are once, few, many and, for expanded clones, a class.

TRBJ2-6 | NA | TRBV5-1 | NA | CASSLGTSGANVLTF | TGCGCCAGCAGCTTGGGTACTTCTGGGGCCAACGTCCTGACTTTC
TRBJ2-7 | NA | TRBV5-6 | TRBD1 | CASSLVAGGNEQYF | TGTGCCAGCAGCTTGGTGGCAGGGGGTAACGAGCAGTACTTC
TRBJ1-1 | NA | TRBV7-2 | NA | CASSPTGIMNTEAFF | TGTGCCAGCAGCCCTACAGGGATCATGAACACTGAAGCTTTCTTT
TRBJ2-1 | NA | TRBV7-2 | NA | CASSLAVTSYNEQFF | TGTGCCAGCAGCTTAGCGGTAACAAGTTACAATGAGCAGTTCTTC
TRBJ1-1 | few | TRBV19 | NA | CASGVTGAFF | TGTGCCAGTGGAGTTACGGGAGCTTTCTTT
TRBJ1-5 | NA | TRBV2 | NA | CASSLRYTGNNQPQHF | TGTGCCAGCAGTCTAAGGTATACGGGAAATAATCAGCCCCAGCATTTT
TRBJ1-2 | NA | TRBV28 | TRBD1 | CASLGQAYGYTF | TGTGCCAGCCTTGGACAGGCCTATGGCTACACCTTC
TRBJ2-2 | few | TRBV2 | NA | CASSILVVNTGELFF | TGTGCCAGCAGCATCCTTGTAGTGAACACCGGGGAGCTGTTTTTT
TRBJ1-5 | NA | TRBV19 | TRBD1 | CASSATGGHQPQHF | TGTGCCAGTAGCGCGACAGGGGGGCATCAGCCCCAGCATTTT
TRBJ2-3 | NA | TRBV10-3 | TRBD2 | CAISESGGGVTDTQYF | TGTGCCATCAGTGAGTCGGGGGGGGGAGTCACAGATACGCAGTATTTT
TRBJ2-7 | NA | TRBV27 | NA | CASSSRQPSYEQYF | TGTGCCAGCAGTTCGAGACAGCCATCCTACGAGCAGTACTTC
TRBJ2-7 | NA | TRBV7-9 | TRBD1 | CASSNPWDREGHEQYF | TGTGCCAGCTCAAACCCATGGGACAGGGAGGGCCACGAGCAGTACTTC
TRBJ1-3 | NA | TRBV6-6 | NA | CASTHSSAGAGNTIYF | TGTGCCAGCACCCACTCGTCGGCAGGGGCTGGAAACACCATATATTTT
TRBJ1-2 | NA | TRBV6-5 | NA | CASSYRPDRYYGYTF | TGTGCCAGCAGTTACCGCCCGGACAGATACTATGGCTACACCTTC